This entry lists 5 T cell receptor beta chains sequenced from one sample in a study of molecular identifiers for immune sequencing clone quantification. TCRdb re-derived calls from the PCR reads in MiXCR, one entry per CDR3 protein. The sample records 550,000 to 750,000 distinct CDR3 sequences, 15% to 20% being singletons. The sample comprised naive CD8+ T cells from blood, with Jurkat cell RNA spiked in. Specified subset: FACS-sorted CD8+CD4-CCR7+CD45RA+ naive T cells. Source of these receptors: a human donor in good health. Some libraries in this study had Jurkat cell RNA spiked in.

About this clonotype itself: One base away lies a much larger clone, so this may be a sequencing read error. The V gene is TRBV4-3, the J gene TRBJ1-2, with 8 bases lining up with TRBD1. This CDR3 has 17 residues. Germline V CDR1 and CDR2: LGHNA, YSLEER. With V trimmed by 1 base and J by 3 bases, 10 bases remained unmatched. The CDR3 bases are TGCGCCAGCAGCCAAGGGCCGGAGTACAGGGGGGACTATGGCTACACCTTC. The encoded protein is CASSQGPEYRGDYGYTF.

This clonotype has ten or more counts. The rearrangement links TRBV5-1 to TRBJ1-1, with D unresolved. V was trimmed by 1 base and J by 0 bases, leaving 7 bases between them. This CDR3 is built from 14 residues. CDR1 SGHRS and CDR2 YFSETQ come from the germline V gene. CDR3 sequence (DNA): TGCGCCAGCAGCTTGTTTTCCGTGAACACTGAAGCTTTCTTT. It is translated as CASSLFSVNTEAFF. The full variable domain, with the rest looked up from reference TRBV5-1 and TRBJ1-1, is KAGVTQTPRYLIKTRGQQVTLSCSPISGHRSVSWYQQTPGQGLQFLFEYFSETQRNKGNFPGRFSGRQFSNSRSEMNVSTLELGDSALYLCASSLFSVNTEAFFGQGTRLTVV.

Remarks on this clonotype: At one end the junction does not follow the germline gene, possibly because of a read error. The DNA for the CDR3 is TGTGCCAGCAGTTTTGTGGCGAGAGGCCTCACAGATACGCAGTATTTC. Translating it yields CASSFVARGLTDTQYF. The V and J genes are TRBV12-3 or TRBV12-4 and TRBJ2-3; no clear D. The CDR3 is made up of 16 amino acids.

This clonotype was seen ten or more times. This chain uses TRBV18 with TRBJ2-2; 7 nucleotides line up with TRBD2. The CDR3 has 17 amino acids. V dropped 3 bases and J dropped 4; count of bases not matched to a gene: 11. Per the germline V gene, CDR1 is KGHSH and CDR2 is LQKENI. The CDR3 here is CASSPRSPGTTTGELFF. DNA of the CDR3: TGTGCCAGCTCACCGAGATCGCCTGGGACTACCACCGGGGAGCTGTTTTTT.

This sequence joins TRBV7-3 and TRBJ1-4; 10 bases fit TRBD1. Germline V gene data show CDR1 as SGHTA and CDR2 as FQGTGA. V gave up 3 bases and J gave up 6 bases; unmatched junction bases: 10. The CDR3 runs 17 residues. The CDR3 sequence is CASSFPRQGATDEKLFF. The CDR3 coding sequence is TGTGCCAGCAGCTTCCCCAGACAGGGGGCTACTGATGAAAAACTGTTTTTT.